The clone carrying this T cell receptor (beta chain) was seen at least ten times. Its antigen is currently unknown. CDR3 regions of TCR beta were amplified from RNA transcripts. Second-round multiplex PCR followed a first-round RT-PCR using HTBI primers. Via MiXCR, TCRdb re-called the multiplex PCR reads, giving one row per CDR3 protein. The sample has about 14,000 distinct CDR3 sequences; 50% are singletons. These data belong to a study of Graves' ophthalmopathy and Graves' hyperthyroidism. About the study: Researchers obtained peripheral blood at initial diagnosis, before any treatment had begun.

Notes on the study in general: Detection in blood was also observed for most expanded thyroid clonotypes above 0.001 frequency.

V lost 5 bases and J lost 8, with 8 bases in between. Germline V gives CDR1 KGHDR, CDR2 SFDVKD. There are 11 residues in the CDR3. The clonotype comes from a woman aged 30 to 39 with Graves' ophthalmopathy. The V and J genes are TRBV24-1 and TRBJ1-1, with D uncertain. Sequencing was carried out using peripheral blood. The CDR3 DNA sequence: TGTGCCACCAGTGCCGATGAAGAAGCTTTCTTT. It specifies CATSADEEAFF.